The 31 T cell receptor beta chains below were found in one sample sequenced in a study of glioma-infiltrating T cells after dendritic cell vaccination. Generated by immunoSEQ multiplex PCR, the TCRdb table keeps only in-frame clones and is missing some. The table lists about 82,000 clones, about 87% of them singletons. This specimen was blood, taken before dendritic cell vaccination. Receptor source: a human donor with glioblastoma.

In this sample, this clone turned up a few times. CDR3 sequence: CASSEAVGEVQFF. The DNA for the CDR3 is TGTGCCAGCAGCGAGGCCGTGGGGGAGGTGCAGTTCTTC. V gene TRBV6-5 combines with J gene TRBJ2-1; possibly TRBD2 for D (6 bases). This CDR3 comprises 13 residues. Trimming removed 6 bases from V and 12 bases from J, with 18 bases in between. CDR1 is MNHEY, CDR2 SVGAGI, per germline.

The V call is TRBV6-1, the J call TRBJ2-7; 10 nucleotides align to TRBD2. The CDR3 length is 15 residues. The V and J ends lost 8 bases and 6 bases, in that order; junction bases with no gene match: 13. Germline V gene sequence: CDR1 MNHNS, CDR2 SASEGT. CDR3 nucleotides: TGTGCCAGCCGACGGACTAGCGGTCAAGCCCTCGAGCAGTACTTC. Its protein is CASRRTSGQALEQYF.

V gene TRBV29-1 combines with J gene TRBJ1-2, with D unclear. This CDR3 region has 12 residues. Trimming cost V 2 bases and J 0 bases, with 4 bases left between them. Germline V lookup: CDR1 SQVTM, CDR2 ANQGSEA. CDR3 coding DNA: TGCAGCGTTGAACCGGCTAACTATGGCTACACCTTC. This encodes CSVEPANYGYTF.

This clone appeared once. The CDR3 region is CASSGTTTATEAFF. Written as DNA, the CDR3 is TGTGCCAGCAGCGGAACCACCACAGCCACTGAAGCTTTCTTT. V is TRBV9 and J is TRBJ1-1, with unresolved D. V lost 3 bases, J lost 4 bases, and 13 bases lay in between. The CDR3 is made up of 14 amino acids. Germline loops: CDR1 SGDLS, CDR2 YYNGEE.

The gene calls are TRBV7-9 and TRBJ2-3, with 13 nucleotides matching TRBD2. Trimming at V came to 5 bases and at J to 6 bases, leaving 8 bases not matched to a gene. The CDR3 covers 16 residues. The germline V gene encodes CDR1 SEHNR and CDR2 FQNEAQ (reference sequence). CDR3 nucleotide sequence: TGTGCCAGCAGCCCTTATACTAGCGGGAGGGCCGATACGCAGTATTTT. Translated, it gives CASSPYTSGRADTQYF. Based on the CDR3 plus reference TRBV7-9 and TRBJ2-3, the full variable domain is DTGVSQNPRHKITKRGQNVTFRCDPISEHNRLYWYRQTLGQGPEFLTYFQNEAQLEKSRLLSDRFSAERPKGSFSTLEIQRTEQGDSAMYLCASSPYTSGRADTQYFGPGTRLTVL.

This rearrangement joins TRBV7-6 to TRBJ2-7; TRBD1 matches 8 bases. This CDR3 has 14 residues. The J segment lost 2 bases and the V segment lost 1 base, leaving 1 base of the junction unmatched. CDR1 and CDR2 from the germline V gene are SGHVS and FNYEAQ. CDR3 coding DNA: TGTGCCAGCAGCTTAGGGACAGGGACCTACGAGCAGTACTTC. Translating gives CASSLGTGTYEQYF.

J is TRBJ2-7 and V is TRBV19, with 11 bases lining up with TRBD2. Germline assignment: CDR1 LNHDA and CDR2 SQIVND (reference sequence). The CDR3 length is 14 residues. The ends lost 6 bases at V and 3 bases at J; junction bases unmatched: 4. CDR3 sequence: CASSGTSGSYEQYF. CDR3 sequence (DNA): TGTGCCAGTAGCGGAACTAGCGGGAGCTACGAGCAGTACTTC.

The chain joins TRBV7-8 to TRBJ2-7, with 7 bases lining up with TRBD1. Germline V gene data show CDR1 as SGHVS and CDR2 as FQNEAQ. This CDR3 comprises 16 residues. With V trimmed by 5 bases and J by 6 bases, 16 bases remained unmatched. CDR3 sequence: CASSPPGPGTVVEQYF. The CDR3 DNA is TGTGCCAGCAGCCCCCCGGGCCCCGGGACAGTGGTCGAGCAGTACTTC.

The chain joins TRBV2 to TRBJ2-1; 7 positions agree with TRBD1. The CDR3 has 15 amino acids. With 4 bases clipped from V and 6 bases from J, the junction kept 9 bases outside the gene matches. CDR1 is SNHLY and CDR2 is FYNNEI in the germline V gene. In DNA form, the CDR3 reads TGTGCCAGCAGTGTCGCCGGGACAGCGGCCAATGAGCAGTTCTTC. Its protein product is CASSVAGTAANEQFF.

V and J are TRBV13 and TRBJ2-5; 11 nucleotides agree with TRBD2. The CDR3 consists of 16 residues. V was pared by 2 bases and J by 1 base, with 3 bases of the junction left unmatched. CDR1 PRHDT and CDR2 FYEKMQ come from the germline V gene (reference sequence). The CDR3 DNA is TGTGCCAGCAGCTTACTCGGGACTAGCGGCCAAGAGACCCAGTACTTC. Protein product: CASSLLGTSGQETQYF.

The chain uses TRBV18 and TRBJ1-1; tentative D call: TRBD1 (5 bases). The V gene's germline CDR1 is KGHSH and CDR2 LQKENI. V lost 2 bases to trimming and J lost 1 base, with 5 bases between them. This CDR3 region has 13 residues. The CDR3 loop reads CASSPGQNTEAFF. DNA for the CDR3: TGTGCCAGCTCACCAGGACAGAACACTGAAGCTTTCTTT.

The chain recombines TRBV2 with TRBJ1-1; D is unresolved. This CDR3 has 14 amino acids. V was pared by 0 bases and J by 8 bases, with 13 bases between. Germline V gene sequence: CDR1 SNHLY, CDR2 FYNNEI. The CDR3 DNA follows: TGTGCCAGCAGTGAAGCCGGCTCACGCGGGGAAGCTTTCTTT. It encodes CASSEAGSRGEAFF.

The table lists this clone with a count of one. V gene TRBV5-1 combines with J gene TRBJ1-2; TRBD1 aligns across 12 bases. The CDR3 consists of 16 residues. Trimming removed 4 bases from V and 3 bases from J; junction bases left unmatched: 7. Germline V gene sequence: CDR1 SGHRS, CDR2 YFSETQ. The CDR3 coding sequence is TGCGCCAGCAGCGACTCTGGGACAGGGGGCTACTATGGCTACACCTTC. Its protein product is CASSDSGTGGYYGYTF.

DNA for the CDR3: TGTGCCAGCAGCGCCATTAGCGGGAGGAACTACGAGCAGTACTTC. It is translated as CASSAISGRNYEQYF. V is TRBV7-6 and J is TRBJ2-7, with 10 positions matching TRBD2. The ends lost 5 bases at V and 3 bases at J; junction bases unmatched: 7. The germline CDR1 and CDR2 sequences are SGHVS and FNYEAQ. CDR3 size: 15 residues.

The V gene is TRBV27, the J gene TRBJ2-1; 7 bases fit TRBD2. Germline-derived CDR1 and CDR2 are MNHEY and SMNVEV (reference sequence). The junction had 15 bases not matched to a gene; V was cut back by 6 bases and J by 10 bases. The CDR3 contains 15 residues. The CDR3 sequence is CASSPTSALGEEQFF. As DNA, the CDR3 is TGTGCCAGCAGCCCCACTAGCGCCTTAGGAGAAGAGCAGTTCTTC.

This chain uses TRBV11-3 with TRBJ2-3; TRBD2 might be the D (6 bases). This CDR3 contains 14 residues. Germline loops: CDR1 SGHNT, CDR2 YENEEA. Trimming pared 11 bases from V and 3 bases from J, leaving 18 bases between. The CDR3 bases are TGTGCCTCCCGTGGGGGGTTGTTAACAGATACGCAGTATTTT. Its protein product is CASRGGLLTDTQYF.

The chain recombines TRBV23-1 with TRBJ1-1; D gene ambiguous. TRBV23-1 falls under the ORF class, with uncertain function. Trimming removed 0 bases at V and 2 bases at J, with 16 bases between. The CDR3 has 17 amino acids. The CDR3 reads CASSQSIMKLSNTEAFF. DNA for the CDR3: TGCGCCAGCAGTCAATCTATTATGAAGCTTTCCAACACTGAAGCTTTCTTT.

The rearrangement uses TRBV5-7 and TRBJ1-1, with a weak D call TRBD1 (5 bases). TRBV5-7 is marked as an open reading frame, function uncertain. The ends were cut back, 4 bases at V and 0 bases at J, with 7 bases in the middle. This CDR3 has 13 amino acids. The CDR3 DNA reads TGTGCCAGCAGCCTCAGGGTGAACACTGAAGCTTTCTTT. Residues: CASSLRVNTEAFF.

The rearrangement links TRBV18 to TRBJ2-7; 7 bases are shared with TRBD1. The length of the CDR3 is 14 residues. Trimming removed 6 bases from V and 7 bases from J; junction bases left unmatched: 12. Looked up from germline, CDR1 is KGHSH and CDR2 is LQKENI. CDR3 loop: CASSGGQDFTEQYF. CDR3 nucleotides: TGTGCCAGCTCCGGAGGACAGGATTTTACGGAGCAGTACTTC. Together with reference TRBV18 and TRBJ2-7, the CDR3 gives the full variable domain: NAGVMQNPRHLVRRRGQEARLRCSPMKGHSHVYWYRQLPEEGLKFMVYLQKENIIDESGMPKERFSAEFPKEGPSILRIQQVVRGDSAAYFCASSGGQDFTEQYFGPGTRLTVT.

This chain joins TRBV2 and TRBJ1-2, with D tentatively TRBD1 (6 bases). This CDR3 has 12 residues. CDR1 is SNHLY and CDR2 is FYNNEI in the germline V gene. Trimming took 8 bases from V and 5 from J, leaving 12 bases between them. DNA for the CDR3: TGTGCCAGCCTACAGGGTGGGTATGGCTACACCTTC. This translates into CASLQGGYGYTF.

The rearrangement uses TRBV19 and TRBJ1-1; D unresolved. Trimming removed 3 bases at V and 4 bases at J, with 9 bases between. The CDR3 is 13 residues long. CDR1 and CDR2 (germline): LNHDA, SQIVND (reference sequence). The CDR3 coding sequence is TGTGCCAGTAGTATGGCCCTTGCCACTGAAGCTTTCTTT. The encoded protein is CASSMALATEAFF.

CDR3 region: CASRPGQGAYGYTF. The CDR3 DNA reads TGCGCCAGCAGACCGGGACAGGGTGCCTATGGCTACACCTTC. The J gene is TRBJ1-2, the V gene TRBV10-2, with TRBD1 matching over 9 bases. The ends lost 6 bases at V and 4 bases at J; junction bases unmatched: 6. The germline V gene has CDR1 WSHSY and CDR2 SAAADI. The CDR3 loop spans 14 amino acids.

The chain carries TRBV5-1 and TRBJ1-2, with D possibly matching TRBD1 (6 bases). Between the trimmed V and J ends, which lost 1 base and 8 bases, there was a span of 12 bases. The CDR3 covers 13 residues. Germline CDR1 reads SGHRS; CDR2 reads YFSETQ. In DNA form, the CDR3 reads TGCGCCAGCAGCTTGTTGGGGGCGGCCGGCTACACCTTC. Its translation is CASSLLGAAGYTF.

The gene calls are TRBV5-4 and TRBJ2-5; TRBD1 is a possible D gene (6 bases). The V gene lost 5 bases and the J gene lost 5 bases, with 13 bases spanning the gap. CDR3 length equals 13 residues. CDR1 is SGHNT and CDR2 is YYREEE in the germline V gene (reference sequence). CDR3: CASSLQGGETQYF. The CDR3 region has the DNA TGTGCCAGCAGTTTACAGGGTGGCGAGACCCAGTACTTC.

The chain is built from TRBV5-1 and TRBJ2-2; D is ambiguous. V dropped 3 bases and J dropped 6 bases, with 12 bases sitting between them. This CDR3 has 14 amino acids. CDR1 and CDR2 (germline): SGHRS, YFSETQ. CDR3 amino acids: CASSWNSLPGELFF. The CDR3 nucleotides are TGCGCCAGCAGCTGGAACAGTCTTCCCGGGGAGCTGTTTTTT. The complete variable domain, with remaining parts taken from reference TRBV5-1 and TRBJ2-2, reads KAGVTQTPRYLIKTRGQQVTLSCSPISGHRSVSWYQQTPGQGLQFLFEYFSETQRNKGNFPGRFSGRQFSNSRSEMNVSTLELGDSALYLCASSWNSLPGELFFGEGSRLTVL.

The CDR3 here is CASRLDGGSYEQYF. For the CDR3, the DNA is TGTGCCAGCCGCCTTGACGGGGGGTCCTACGAGCAGTACTTC. The chain combines TRBV18 with TRBJ2-7; 7 nucleotides line up with TRBD2. The CDR3 loop spans 14 amino acids. The V gene end was trimmed by 8 bases and the J gene end by 1 base; junction bases not matched to a gene: 8. Germline CDR1 and CDR2: KGHSH and LQKENI. Full variable domain (remainder filled in from reference TRBV18 and TRBJ2-7): NAGVMQNPRHLVRRRGQEARLRCSPMKGHSHVYWYRQLPEEGLKFMVYLQKENIIDESGMPKERFSAEFPKEGPSILRIQQVVRGDSAAYFCASRLDGGSYEQYFGPGTRLTVT.

The rearrangement links TRBV6-5 to TRBJ2-1; TRBD2 matches at 11 bases. This CDR3 is 15 amino acids long. CDR1 and CDR2 from the germline V gene are MNHEY and SVGAGI. V was clipped by 4 bases and J by 5 bases; unmatched bases: 4. CDR3 sequence reads: CASSSGTSGHNEQFF. The CDR3 nucleotides read TGTGCCAGCAGTTCAGGGACTAGCGGCCACAATGAGCAGTTCTTC.

V is TRBV11-3 and J is TRBJ2-5, with TRBD2 identical over 14 bases. CDR1 is SGHNT and CDR2 is YENEEA in the germline V gene. The CDR3 sequence is 19 residues long. The V and J ends lost 5 bases and 4 bases, in that order; junction bases with no gene match: 15. The CDR3, as DNA: TGTGCCAGCAGCCCGTGGACTAGCGGGAGGTGGGAAGGGGGAGAGACCCAGTACTTC. This sequence encodes CASSPWTSGRWEGGETQYF.

V is TRBV6-1 and J is TRBJ1-5; no clear D gene. Germline V gene sequence: CDR1 MNHNS, CDR2 SASEGT. V dropped 5 bases and J dropped 4 bases, with 9 bases sitting between them. The CDR3 consists of 13 residues. The CDR3 region is CASSLADNQPQHF. The CDR3 DNA reads as TGTGCCAGCAGTCTCGCGGATAATCAGCCCCAGCATTTT.

This CDR3 is CASSLTFRGGPYNEQFF. CDR3 DNA sequence: TGTGCCAGCAGCCTAACTTTTCGCGGGGGACCCTACAATGAGCAGTTCTTC. This chain connects TRBV7-8 to TRBJ2-1; 7 bases match TRBD2. CDR1 and CDR2 from the germline V gene are SGHVS and FQNEAQ. J gave up 2 bases and V 5 bases, and 12 bases lay outside the gene matches. The CDR3 has 17 residues.

The chain couples TRBV6-5 to TRBJ1-2, with D perhaps matching TRBD1 (5 bases). The V end lost 6 bases, the J end lost 7 bases, and 15 bases lay between the germline ends. The CDR3 spans 13 residues. CDR1 is MNHEY and CDR2 is SVGAGI in the germline V gene. The CDR3 is CASRGSRGLGYTF. The CDR3 DNA reads as TGTGCCAGCAGGGGTTCTAGGGGACTTGGCTACACCTTC.